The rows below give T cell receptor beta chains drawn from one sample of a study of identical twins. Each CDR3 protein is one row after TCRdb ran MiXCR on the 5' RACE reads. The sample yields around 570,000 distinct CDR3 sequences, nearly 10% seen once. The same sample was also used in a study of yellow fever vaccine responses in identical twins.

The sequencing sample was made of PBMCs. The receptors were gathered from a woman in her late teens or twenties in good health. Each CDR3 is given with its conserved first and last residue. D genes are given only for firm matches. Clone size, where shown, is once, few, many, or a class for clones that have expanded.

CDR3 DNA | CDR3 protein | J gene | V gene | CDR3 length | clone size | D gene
TGTGCCAGCAGCTTCGGGGGTGGTACGCAGTATTTT | CASSFGGGTQYF | TRBJ2-3 | TRBV9 | 12 | few | .
TGCAGTGCTAGAGTTGAGTATCGGGACCTCACAGATACGCAGTATTTT | CSARVEYRDLTDTQYF | TRBJ2-3 | TRBV20-1 | 16 | few | .
TGTGCCAGCAGCCAAGAATCTCCGGGGGGGAGCTCCTACAATGAGCAGTTCTTC | CASSQESPGGSSYNEQFF | TRBJ2-1 | TRBV4-2 | 18 | many | TRBD2
TGCGCCAGCAGCTTTGATAGCACAGATACGCAGTATTTT | CASSFDSTDTQYF | TRBJ2-3 | TRBV5-1 | 13 | . | .
TGTGCCAGCAGCGTGGGACTAGCGGGTGGCACAGATACGCAGTATTTT | CASSVGLAGGTDTQYF | TRBJ2-3 | TRBV9 | 16 | . | TRBD2
TGTGCCAGCAGGCCGGGATCCTACGAGCAGTACTTC | CASRPGSYEQYF | TRBJ2-7 | TRBV25-1 | 12 | . | .
TGCAGCGTTGAGGGGGGGGACAGCTCCTACAATGAGCAGTTCTTC | CSVEGGDSSYNEQFF | TRBJ2-1 | TRBV29-1 | 15 | . | .
TGCGCCAGCAGCCAAGAAGGGGTAGGAACTGAAGCTTTCTTT | CASSQEGVGTEAFF | TRBJ1-1 | TRBV4-1 | 14 | . | .
TGTGCCACGATGCGGGCAACTGAAGCTTTCTTT | CATMRATEAFF | TRBJ1-1 | TRBV6-5 | 11 | many | .
TGCAGCGCAGGGGACACCGGGGAGCTGTTTTTT | CSAGDTGELFF | TRBJ2-2 | TRBV29-1 | 11 | many | .
TGTGCCAGCAGCCCCTCACCCTTCTCCGAGCAGTACTTC | CASSPSPFSEQYF | TRBJ2-7 | TRBV7-6 | 13 | . | .
TGCGCCAGCAGTCAGATCGGTTTAAATGAGCAGTTCTTC | CASSQIGLNEQFF | TRBJ2-1 | TRBV10-1 | 13 | . | .
TGTGCCAGCACAGGAGCGGGAGGAGTTGAGCAGTTCTTC | CASTGAGGVEQFF | TRBJ2-1 | TRBV7-9 | 13 | . | TRBD2
TGTGCCACCAGCAGAGCTAGCGGGGCGGCTTACGAGCAGTACTTC | CATSRASGAAYEQYF | TRBJ2-7 | TRBV15 | 15 | few | TRBD2
TGTGCCAGCAGTGCCGAGGGGGGCCGGAATGAGCAGTTCTTC | CASSAEGGRNEQFF | TRBJ2-1 | TRBV2 | 14 | few | .
TGTGCCAGCAGCCAGCTAGCGGGACGCGATGAGCAGTTCTTC | CASSQLAGRDEQFF | TRBJ2-1 | TRBV3-1 | 14 | many | TRBD2
TGTGCCAGCAGTCAGGACGGTTACGAGCAGTACTTC | CASSQDGYEQYF | TRBJ2-7 | TRBV4-1 | 12 | many | .
TGCGCCAGCAGCTTGGTCGTACTAGCGGGACAATCAATCGGGGAGCTGTTTTTT | CASSLVVLAGQSIGELFF | TRBJ2-2 | TRBV5-1 | 18 | few | TRBD2
TGTGCCAGCAGCCGAACCCAGGGGGGTAATTCACCCCTCCACTTT | CASSRTQGGNSPLHF | TRBJ1-6 | TRBV6-1 | 15 | . | TRBD1
TGTGCCAGCAGTTTTGTGCATAGCTCCCACGAGCAGTACTTC | CASSFVHSSHEQYF | TRBJ2-7 | TRBV28 | 14 | few | .
TGTGCCAGCAGCTTGTCCGACAGGGGAGACTACGAGCAGTACTTC | CASSLSDRGDYEQYF | TRBJ2-7 | TRBV5-6 | 15 | . | TRBD1
TGCAGTGCTAGAGTCGGCGGGAGGGCCTTCAATGAGCAGTTCTTC | CSARVGGRAFNEQFF | TRBJ2-1 | TRBV20-1 | 15 | few | TRBD2
TGTGCCTGGAGTATACAGACCTACGAGCAGTACTTC | CAWSIQTYEQYF | TRBJ2-7 | TRBV30 | 12 | . | .
TGTGCCACAGGACGCGGGGAGCTGTTTTTT | CATGRGELFF | TRBJ2-2 | TRBV28 | 10 | few | .
TGCAGTGCTGGACAGACAGGGGGCAATGAGCAGTTCTTC | CSAGQTGGNEQFF | TRBJ2-1 | TRBV20-1 | 13 | few | TRBD1
TGTGCCAGCAGCCAATGGGTCGGGAGGGCCGCCTACAATGAGCAGTTCTTC | CASSQWVGRAAYNEQFF | TRBJ2-1 | TRBV3-1 | 17 | many | TRBD2
TGCGCCAGCAGCCAGTCGTTACGGATTAGCACAGATACGCAGTATTTT | CASSQSLRISTDTQYF | TRBJ2-3 | TRBV4-3 | 16 | few | .
TGTGCCAGCAGCCAAGCCCCCAGGGGGCGCGCAGAGACCCAGTACTTC | CASSQAPRGRAETQYF | TRBJ2-5 | TRBV14 | 16 | . | TRBD1
TGTGCCAGTAGTATGATGGGCATTCAGTACTTC | CASSMMGIQYF | TRBJ2-4 | TRBV19 | 11 | once | .
TGTGCCAGCAGCATCGGGACAGCCTACGAGCAGTACTTC | CASSIGTAYEQYF | TRBJ2-7 | TRBV28 | 13 | many | TRBD1
TGTGCCAGCAGCTCCGGGGTCGCAGGCCATGGGACCGGGGAGCTGTTTTTT | CASSSGVAGHGTGELFF | TRBJ2-2 | TRBV7-2 | 17 | few | .
TGCAGTGCTACCGACCCGCAGGATTCCTACGAGCAGTACTTC | CSATDPQDSYEQYF | TRBJ2-7 | TRBV20-1 | 14 | . | .
TGTGCCAGTAGTATCCGCAGGGGGCGAACCTACGAGCAGTACTTC | CASSIRRGRTYEQYF | TRBJ2-7 | TRBV19 | 15 | . | TRBD1